This is a list of T cell receptor beta chains from one sample in a study of blood T cell repertoires in COVID-19. Using immunoSEQ multiplex PCR, the repertoire was profiled, and TCRdb retains in-frame clones only, with some absent. The table has roughly 440,000 clones, about 91% seen once; the top ten hold approximately 12%. Input material: peripheral blood. These receptors were taken from a woman in her forties or fifties with COVID-19, enrolled during active disease. The CDR3 runs from the conserved cysteine through the conserved F or W. A D gene is named only where the DNA matches it firmly. Size is stated for part of the rows, as once, few or many counts, or as a class when the clone is expanded.

V	D	length	size	J	DNA	CDR3
TRBV5-1	TRBD1	15	.	TRBJ1-2	TGCGCCACGACAGGGGGCATATACTCGGTTTATGGCTACACCTTC	CATTGGIYSVYGYTF
TRBV5-8	TRBD2	16	.	TRBJ2-1	TGTGCCAGCAGCCCCCTAGGTAGCGGGTACTACAATGAGCAGTTCTTC	CASSPLGSGYYNEQFF
TRBV7-9	.	15	.	TRBJ2-7	TGTGCCAGCAGCCCCCTGTTGGGCTACGCCTCCCTTCAGTACTTC	CASSPLLGYASLQYF
TRBV9	.	13	.	TRBJ1-1	TGTGCCAGCAGCGTGACACCGAACACTGAAGCTTTCTTT	CASSVTPNTEAFF
TRBV12-5	.	13	few	TRBJ2-3	TGTGCTAGTGGTTCGTGGGGGGGCGATACGCAGTATTTT	CASGSWGGDTQYF
TRBV21-1	.	15	.	TRBJ2-7	TGTGCCAGCAAGACAGGGTCCATTAGTTGGTACGAGCAGTACTTC	CASKTGSISWYEQYF
TRBV7-2	TRBD2	16	.	TRBJ2-3	TGTGCCAGCAGCCCGAAGCGGGGGGGCCGGGAAGATACGCAGTATTTT	CASSPKRGGREDTQYF
TRBV18	.	14	.	TRBJ2-7	TGTGCCAGCTCACCACCCCCGACAGGATCCGAGCAGTACTTC	CASSPPPTGSEQYF
TRBV5-1	TRBD1	13	.	TRBJ1-2	TGCGCCAGCAGCGCGACAGGGAACTATGGCTACACCTTC	CASSATGNYGYTF
TRBV12-3/TRBV12-4	TRBD1	13	.	TRBJ1-2	TGTGCCAGCAGTGGGGGACAGGGGAATGGCTACACCTTC	CASSGGQGNGYTF
TRBV5-1	.	14	few	TRBJ1-2	TGCGCCAGCAGCTTGGTACAGGGTTACTATGGCTACACCTTC	CASSLVQGYYGYTF
TRBV19	.	13	.	TRBJ1-1	TGTGCCAGTAGTATAGGAACAGCAACTGAAGCTTTCTTT	CASSIGTATEAFF
TRBV27	.	14	.	TRBJ2-7	TGTGCCAGCAGGTCCCTGGACACTCGTGGGGAGCAGTACTTC	CASRSLDTRGEQYF
TRBV7-8	TRBD1	17	.	TRBJ1-5	TGTGCCAGCAGCTCCGGGACAGGGGGCGACAACAATCAGCCCCAGCATTTT	CASSSGTGGDNNQPQHF
TRBV2	.	14	once	TRBJ1-2	TGTGCCAGCAGGACTGCCCCTTCTAACTATGGCTACACCTTC	CASRTAPSNYGYTF
TRBV5-4	TRBD1	15	.	TRBJ2-5	TGTGCCAGCAGCTCACCTCGACAGGGTCAAGAGACCCAGTACTTC	CASSSPRQGQETQYF